This T cell receptor (beta chain) originates from a study of T cell repertoires in cytomegalovirus infection. Germline CDR1 is LNHNV and CDR2 is YYDKDF (reference sequence). This CDR3 has 15 residues. The V gene lost 5 bases and the J gene lost 8 bases, with 19 bases spanning the gap. TCRdb reanalysed the reads using MiXCR and keeps one entry per CDR3 protein. The repertoire has about 310,000 distinct CDR3 sequences, around a sixth of them found once; the top ten carry 9.5% to 15%. Sequenced input: PBMCs. The TCR originated in a human donor in good health (CMV status not recorded). Some clones in this sample may be carry-over from other donors' samples. The chain employs TRBV15 and TRBJ2-1; D remains unclear. This CDR3 reads CATSLLKSQSDEQFF. CDR3 DNA sequence: TGTGCCACCAGCCTCTTGAAGAGCCAAAGCGATGAGCAGTTCTTC.